This T cell receptor beta chain is from a study of type 1 regulatory T cells. As for the study in general: This in vitro CD4 product, T-allo10, is enriched for Tr1 cells and alloantigen-specific. Study-wide findings and caveats: Tr1 cells had a more restricted TCR repertoire than non-Tr1 cells.

As for this clonotype: Its antigen is not identified.

TCRdb independently ran MiXCR on the reads; one entry per CDR3 protein. In the table there are 55,000 to 65,000 distinct CDR3 sequences, approximately 60% of which are singletons. Germline CDR1 reads SGHTA; CDR2 reads FQGNSA. Trimming removed 4 bases at V and 4 bases at J, with 10 bases between. The CDR3 is 13 amino acids. The sequence came from a human donor in good health. The specimen sequenced was cultured non-Tr1 T cells, either the whole culture or a sorted T cell fraction (not recorded which). This sequence joins TRBV7-2 and TRBJ2-5, with D maybe TRBD2 (6 bases). In nucleotides, the CDR3 is TGTGCCAGCAGCTCCGGGAGTACAGAGACCCAGTACTTC. Translating gives CASSSGSTETQYF.